Listed below are T cell receptor beta chains from one sample, sequenced in a study of cytotoxic CD8 clonotypes in ibrutinib-treated CLL. The repertoire was sequenced with immunoSEQ multiplex PCR; TCRdb's copy has only in-frame clones and lacks some. The profile shows more than 200,000 clones, 75% to 85% of them singletons. The sample was PBMCs, taken after 12 months of ibrutinib treatment. These receptors originate from a human donor with chronic lymphocytic leukemia. The CDR3 runs from the conserved cysteine through the conserved F or W. Each record gives: clone size, J gene, D gene, V gene, CDR3 DNA, CDR3 protein. D genes are given only for firm matches. Clone size, where shown, is once, few, many, or a class for clones that have expanded.

abundance: -
j_gene: TRBJ1-1
d_gene: TRBD1
v_gene: TRBV4-1
CDR3nt: TGCGCCAGCAGCTACAGACAGGGGCGGAACACTGAAGCTTTCTTT
CDR3aa: CASSYRQGRNTEAFF

abundance: -
j_gene: TRBJ1-1
d_gene: -
v_gene: TRBV7-9
CDR3nt: TGTGCCAGCAGCTTAGCAGGATTTCCGAACACTGAAGCTTTCTTT
CDR3aa: CASSLAGFPNTEAFF

abundance: few
j_gene: TRBJ1-1
d_gene: -
v_gene: TRBV4-1
CDR3nt: TGCGCCAGCAGCCAAGGGGTGAACACTGAAGCTTTCTTT
CDR3aa: CASSQGVNTEAFF

abundance: -
j_gene: TRBJ1-1
d_gene: -
v_gene: TRBV4-2
CDR3nt: TGTGCCAGCAGCCGTTTCTTGACGGGGAACACTGAAGCTTTCTTT
CDR3aa: CASSRFLTGNTEAFF

abundance: -
j_gene: TRBJ1-5
d_gene: -
v_gene: TRBV6-5
CDR3nt: TGTGCCAGCAGTTACTCGTTCATGGCGAGGCAGCCCCAGCATTTT
CDR3aa: CASSYSFMARQPQHF

abundance: few
j_gene: TRBJ2-5
d_gene: TRBD2
v_gene: TRBV7-3
CDR3nt: TGTGCCAGCAGCCCCTGGACTAGCGGGGGCCCAGAGACCCAGTACTTC
CDR3aa: CASSPWTSGGPETQYF

abundance: few
j_gene: TRBJ2-2
d_gene: TRBD2
v_gene: TRBV10-3
CDR3nt: TGTGCCATCAGTGACCCGGGACTAGCTGCCGGGGAGCTGTTTTTT
CDR3aa: CAISDPGLAAGELFF

abundance: -
j_gene: TRBJ2-7
d_gene: TRBD1
v_gene: TRBV18
CDR3nt: TGTGCCAGCTCTCCAGGGGGCCCATTCTACGAGCAGTACTTC
CDR3aa: CASSPGGPFYEQYF

abundance: -
j_gene: TRBJ1-1
d_gene: TRBD1
v_gene: TRBV28
CDR3nt: TGTGCCAGTTGCGGGACAGGGGTTAAGAACACTGAAGCTTTCTTT
CDR3aa: CASCGTGVKNTEAFF

abundance: -
j_gene: TRBJ1-2
d_gene: TRBD1
v_gene: TRBV7-2
CDR3nt: TGTGCCAGCAGGTTGACAGGGCCCCATACCACCTTC
CDR3aa: CASRLTGPHTTF

abundance: -
j_gene: TRBJ2-1
d_gene: -
v_gene: TRBV5-1
CDR3nt: TGCGCCAGCAGCTTTTCATATGAGCAGTTCTTC
CDR3aa: CASSFSYEQFF

abundance: -
j_gene: TRBJ1-2
d_gene: -
v_gene: TRBV5-5
CDR3nt: TGTGCCAGCAGCTTGGACGAGGACTATGGCTACACCTTC
CDR3aa: CASSLDEDYGYTF

abundance: -
j_gene: TRBJ2-1
d_gene: TRBD2
v_gene: TRBV27
CDR3nt: TGTGCCAGCAGGGGACTAGGCCTCGGAAATGAGCAGTTCTTC
CDR3aa: CASRGLGLGNEQFF

abundance: -
j_gene: TRBJ2-2
d_gene: TRBD1
v_gene: TRBV10-3
CDR3nt: TGTGCCATCAATCCGGGACAGGGAACCGGGGAGCTGTTTTTT
CDR3aa: CAINPGQGTGELFF

abundance: few
j_gene: TRBJ1-5
d_gene: TRBD1
v_gene: TRBV29-1
CDR3nt: TGCAGCGTTGAAGAAGGGGGCGGTCAGCCCCAGCATTTT
CDR3aa: CSVEEGGGQPQHF

abundance: -
j_gene: TRBJ2-7
d_gene: -
v_gene: TRBV5-1
CDR3nt: TGCGCCAGCAGCCTAGTAGCGGATGGGGCCTACGAGCAGTACTTC
CDR3aa: CASSLVADGAYEQYF

abundance: -
j_gene: TRBJ2-2
d_gene: TRBD1
v_gene: TRBV29-1
CDR3nt: TGCAGCGTTACCAAGGACTCAGGGGGTCACGGTGCCGGGGAGCTGTTTTTT
CDR3aa: CSVTKDSGGHGAGELFF

abundance: -
j_gene: TRBJ2-7
d_gene: TRBD1
v_gene: TRBV28
CDR3nt: TGTGCCAGCAGTTCACCCGGACAGGCGTCCTCCTACGAGCAGTACTTC
CDR3aa: CASSSPGQASSYEQYF

abundance: -
j_gene: TRBJ2-5
d_gene: TRBD2
v_gene: TRBV18
CDR3nt: TGTGCCAGCTCTGTAGGGACTAGCCGAGAGACCCAGTACTTC
CDR3aa: CASSVGTSRETQYF